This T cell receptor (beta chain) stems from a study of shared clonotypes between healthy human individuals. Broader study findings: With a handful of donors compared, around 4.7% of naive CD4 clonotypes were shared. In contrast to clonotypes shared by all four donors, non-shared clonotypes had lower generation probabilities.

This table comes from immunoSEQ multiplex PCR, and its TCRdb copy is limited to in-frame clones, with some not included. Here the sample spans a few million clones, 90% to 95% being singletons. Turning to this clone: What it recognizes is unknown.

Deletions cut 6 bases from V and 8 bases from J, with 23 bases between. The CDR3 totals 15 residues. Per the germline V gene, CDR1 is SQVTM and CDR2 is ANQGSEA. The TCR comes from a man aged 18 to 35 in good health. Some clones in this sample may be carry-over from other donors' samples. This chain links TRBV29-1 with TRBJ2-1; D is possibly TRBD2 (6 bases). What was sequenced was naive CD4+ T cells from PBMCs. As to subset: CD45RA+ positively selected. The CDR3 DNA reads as TGCAGCGTGATGGGGACTTTACAAAAAAGGGATGAGCAGTTCTTC. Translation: CSVMGTLQKRDEQFF.